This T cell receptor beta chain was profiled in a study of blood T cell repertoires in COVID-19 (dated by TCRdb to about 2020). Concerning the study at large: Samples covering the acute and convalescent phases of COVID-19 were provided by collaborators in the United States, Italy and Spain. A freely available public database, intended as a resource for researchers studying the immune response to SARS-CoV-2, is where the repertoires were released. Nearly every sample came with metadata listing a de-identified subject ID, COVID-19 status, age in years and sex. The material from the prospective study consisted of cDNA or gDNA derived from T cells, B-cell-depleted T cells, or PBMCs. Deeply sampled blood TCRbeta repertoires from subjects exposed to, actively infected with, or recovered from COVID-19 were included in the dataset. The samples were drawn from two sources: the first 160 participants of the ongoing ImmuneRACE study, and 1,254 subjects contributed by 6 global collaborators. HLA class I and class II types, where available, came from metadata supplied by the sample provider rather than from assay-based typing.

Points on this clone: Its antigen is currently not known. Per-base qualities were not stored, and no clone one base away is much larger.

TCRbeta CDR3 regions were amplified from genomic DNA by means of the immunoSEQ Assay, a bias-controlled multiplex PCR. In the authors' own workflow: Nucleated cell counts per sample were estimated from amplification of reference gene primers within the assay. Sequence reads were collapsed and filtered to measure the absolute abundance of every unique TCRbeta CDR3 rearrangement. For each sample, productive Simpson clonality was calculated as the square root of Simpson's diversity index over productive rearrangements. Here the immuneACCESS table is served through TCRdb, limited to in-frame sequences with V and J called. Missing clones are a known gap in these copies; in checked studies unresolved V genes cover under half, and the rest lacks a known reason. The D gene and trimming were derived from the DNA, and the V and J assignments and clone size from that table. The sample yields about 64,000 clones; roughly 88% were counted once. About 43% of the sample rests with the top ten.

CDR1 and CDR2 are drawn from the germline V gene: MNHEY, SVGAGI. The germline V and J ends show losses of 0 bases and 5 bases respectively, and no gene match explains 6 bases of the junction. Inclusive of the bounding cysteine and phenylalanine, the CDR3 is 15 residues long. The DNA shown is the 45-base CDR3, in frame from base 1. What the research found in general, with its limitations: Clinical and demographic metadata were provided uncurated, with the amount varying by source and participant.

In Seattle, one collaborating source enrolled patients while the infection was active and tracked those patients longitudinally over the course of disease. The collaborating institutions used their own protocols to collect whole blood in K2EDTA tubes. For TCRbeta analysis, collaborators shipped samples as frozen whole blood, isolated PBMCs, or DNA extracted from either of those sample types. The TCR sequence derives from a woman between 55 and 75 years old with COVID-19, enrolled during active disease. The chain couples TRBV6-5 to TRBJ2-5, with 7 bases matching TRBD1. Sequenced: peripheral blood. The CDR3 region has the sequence CASSYSTGFGETQYF. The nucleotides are TGTGCCAGCAGTTACTCGACAGGGTTTGGGGAGACCCAGTACTTC.